This T cell receptor beta chain derives from a study of T cells in Graves' hyperthyroidism and ophthalmopathy. Amplified regions were TCR beta CDR3 sequences from RNA transcripts. Carried out on the TCR CDR3, a first-round RT-PCR used the HTBI primer set. TCRdb re-called the multiplex PCR reads through MiXCR, storing one row per CDR3 protein. The table lists under 450,000 distinct CDR3 sequences, around 14% of them singletons. This CDR3 spans 11 amino acids. Germline lookup yields CDR1 LGHDT and CDR2 YNNKEL (reference sequence). This clonotype was counted many times. Compared with germline, one end of the junction differs, possibly owing to a read error.

The V and J genes are TRBV3-1 and TRBJ2-5; 8 nucleotides agree with TRBD1. The clonotype originates from a woman between 18 and 29 years old with Graves' hyperthyroidism. The sequenced sample was blood. CDR3: CASSQRQGLHF. In DNA form, the CDR3 reads TGTGCCAGCAGCCAACGACAGGGGTTACACTTC.